This paragraph covers one TCR beta chain sequence. Its antigen is still unknown. The data are from a study of T cell repertoires in cytomegalovirus infection. TCRdb reprocessed the reads via MiXCR and lists one record per CDR3 protein. The sample holds a few hundred thousand distinct CDR3 sequences; 40% are singletons and the top ten take around 48%. Trimming took off 5 bases at V and 5 bases at J, with 16 bases between the two ends. The CDR3 has 14 amino acids. Germline-derived CDR1 and CDR2 are SEHNR and FQNEAQ (reference sequence). This receptor was identified in a human donor in good health (CMV status not recorded). Some clones in this sample may be carry-over from other donors' samples. The chain employs TRBV7-9 and TRBJ2-7; D is uncertain. Sequencing was performed on cultured PBMCs, taken from culture after CMV antigen stimulation. Here the CDR3 reads CASSPSPALDEQYF. In DNA form, the CDR3 reads TGTGCCAGCAGCCCCTCGCCTGCGTTGGACGAGCAGTACTTC.